The 23 T cell receptor beta chains below all came from one sample that was sequenced in a study of somatic mutations in cytotoxic T cells in rheumatoid arthritis (dated by TCRdb to the late 2010s). The library was prepared using the immunoSEQ multiplex PCR assay. TCRdb stores this immuneACCESS table with in-frame sequences only. Part of the clones is absent; in the studies checked, under half of the shortfall reflects unresolved V genes, and no reason is known for the rest. The sample includes 15,000 or so clones, with more than 70% observed a single time. The ten largest make up approximately 20% of the sample. Sequenced material: CD8+ T cells sorted from blood. All receptors derive from an adult with rheumatoid arthritis.

CDR3 coding DNA: TGTGCCAGTAGTATCAGCGGAGCGGGGAGCTCCTACGAGCAGTACTTC. Protein product: CASSISGAGSSYEQYF. V is TRBV19 and J is TRBJ2-7, with 7 bases fitting TRBD2. Germline V CDR1 and CDR2: LNHDA, SQIVND (reference sequence). Losses at the gene ends were 3 bases for V and 0 bases for J; bases not matched to a gene: 8. The length of the CDR3 is 16 residues.

V usage is TRBV28 and J usage is TRBJ2-7; weak D call: TRBD1 (5 bases). CDR1 MDHEN and CDR2 SYDVKM come from the germline V gene. The CDR3 totals 12 residues. Between the trimmed V and J ends, which lost 9 bases and 5 bases, there was a span of 14 bases. This CDR3 reads CASYDSINEQYF. The CDR3 coding sequence is TGTGCCAGTTACGACAGTATCAACGAGCAGTACTTC.

This sequence joins TRBV7-9 and TRBJ2-5; a weak D match, TRBD2 (6 bases). The CDR3 loop spans 17 amino acids. The V end lost 5 bases, the J end lost 4 bases, and 23 bases lay between the germline ends. Germline V gene data show CDR1 as SEHNR and CDR2 as FQNEAQ (reference sequence). The CDR3, as DNA: TGTGCCAGCAGCCCAACCAGCCGTGGACCGGAGGGAGAGACCCAGTACTTC. Protein product: CASSPTSRGPEGETQYF.

This rearrangement joins TRBV6-5 to TRBJ1-2; 8 bases line up with TRBD1. Germline assignment: CDR1 MNHEY and CDR2 SVGAGI. Unmatched junction bases numbered 13, after V lost 6 bases and J lost 7 bases. The CDR3 sequence is 15 residues long. CDR3: CASSARETGEGGYTF. For the CDR3, the DNA is TGTGCCAGCAGCGCTCGTGAGACAGGGGAGGGTGGCTACACCTTC.

This clone came up once. V gene TRBV7-9 combines with J gene TRBJ2-7; either TRBD1 or TRBD2 may supply D (5 bases each). V lost 2 bases to trimming and J lost 2 bases, with 10 bases between them. The germline gives CDR1 SEHNR, CDR2 FQNEAQ (reference sequence). The CDR3 consists of 14 residues. CDR3 bases: TGTGCCAGCAGCTTAATCGGGGCGGCCTACGAGCAGTACTTC. This translates into CASSLIGAAYEQYF.

This chain links TRBV7-9 with TRBJ1-1, with TRBD1 matching over 8 bases. V lost 6 bases and J lost 1; bases outside the gene matches: 4. CDR1 and CDR2 (germline): SEHNR, FQNEAQ (reference sequence). The CDR3 loop spans 14 amino acids. CDR3: CASSSGQGNTEAFF. DNA of the CDR3: TGTGCCAGCAGTTCCGGACAGGGGAACACTGAAGCTTTCTTT.

The chain employs TRBV30 and TRBJ1-2, with D uncertain. CDR3 size: 14 residues. V lost 0 bases and J lost 0, with 8 bases in between. The germline V gene encodes CDR1 GTSNPN and CDR2 SVGIG (reference sequence). The CDR3 protein is CAWSVGFSNYGYTF. The CDR3 nucleotides are TGTGCCTGGAGTGTCGGGTTCTCTAACTATGGCTACACCTTC.

The gene calls are TRBV9 and TRBJ2-1; 7 nucleotides agree with TRBD2. Germline lookup yields CDR1 SGDLS and CDR2 YYNGEE. With V trimmed by 4 bases and J by 6 bases, 7 bases remained unmatched. CDR3 size: 14 residues. CDR3 loop: CASSSFGRPNEQFF. DNA of the CDR3: TGTGCCAGCAGCTCATTCGGGAGGCCCAATGAGCAGTTCTTC.

The rearrangement links TRBV9 to TRBJ1-2; unclear D gene. The CDR3 has 14 residues. V lost 2 bases and J lost 0, with 8 bases in between. CDR1 is SGDLS, CDR2 YYNGEE, per germline. CDR3 nucleotides: TGTGCCAGCAGCGTCAGTACAGCTAACTATGGCTACACCTTC. Translation: CASSVSTANYGYTF.

V usage is TRBV4-2 and J usage is TRBJ2-7, with D possibly matching TRBD1 (7 bases). The CDR3 is made up of 15 amino acids. Germline-derived CDR1 and CDR2 are LGHNA and YNFKEQ. Deletions cut 4 bases from V and 4 bases from J, with 17 bases between. CDR3 in amino acids: CASSPSAGQHYEQYF. The DNA for the CDR3 is TGTGCCAGCAGCCCCAGCGCGGGACAGCATTACGAGCAGTACTTC.

The chain recombines TRBV6-1 with TRBJ1-1; the match to TRBD1 covers 7 bases. The CDR3 extends over 14 amino acids. CDR1 and CDR2 from the germline V gene are MNHNS and SASEGT. The junction had 7 bases not matched to a gene; V was cut back by 5 bases and J by 4 bases. CDR3 DNA: TGTGCCAGCAGTCCGGACAGGACGGCCACTGAAGCTTTCTTT. Its translation: CASSPDRTATEAFF.

The chain uses TRBV12-5 and TRBJ2-4; D call uncertain. With 2 bases removed from V and 5 bases from J, the gap between germline ends came to 7 bases. There are 13 residues in the CDR3. The germline V gene has CDR1 LGHNT and CDR2 FRNRAP. The CDR3 DNA reads as TGTGCTAGTGGTTTGACATTGGAAAACATTCAGTACTTC. It yields the protein CASGLTLENIQYF.

This chain joins TRBV25-1 and TRBJ2-5; TRBD1 agrees at 10 bases. V was clipped by 4 bases and J by 10 bases; unmatched bases: 18. The CDR3 loop spans 17 amino acids. The germline V gene has CDR1 MGHDK and CDR2 SYGVNS. CDR3 amino acids: CASSGETGGVNIMDQYF. In DNA form, the CDR3 reads TGTGCCAGCAGTGGAGAGACAGGGGGCGTGAATATCATGGACCAGTACTTC.

This rearrangement joins TRBV27 to TRBJ2-3, with TRBD2 identical over 10 bases. CDR3 length: 15 residues. Germline V gene lookup returns CDR1 MNHEY and CDR2 SMNVEV (reference sequence). The trim removed 4 bases at V and 5 bases at J, leaving 6 bases unmatched. The CDR3 DNA is TGTGCCAGCAGTTCCCTAGCGGGAGTGGTAGATACGCAGTATTTT. It codes for CASSSLAGVVDTQYF.

A single count supports this clone. The chain combines TRBV29-1 with TRBJ2-2; D gene uncertain. CDR1 is SQVTM, CDR2 ANQGSEA, per germline. CDR3 size: 11 residues. The germline V and J ends were trimmed by 6 bases and 6 bases, with 8 bases remaining between them. The CDR3 here is CSVSFSGELFF. For the CDR3, the DNA is TGCAGCGTCTCTTTTTCCGGGGAGCTGTTTTTT.

There are a few counts of this clone. The genes are TRBV7-3 and TRBJ1-1, with D unclear. Germline loops: CDR1 SGHTA, CDR2 FQGTGA. Trimming pared 4 bases from V and 1 base from J, leaving 10 bases between. The CDR3 consists of 14 residues. CDR3 nucleotide sequence: TGTGCCAGCAGCTCGATGGGTCCGAACACTGAAGCTTTCTTT. It codes for CASSSMGPNTEAFF.

V and J are TRBV5-1 and TRBJ2-7; D is possibly TRBD1 or TRBD2 (5 bases each). The CDR3 totals 14 residues. V was shortened by 5 bases and J by 2 bases, with 14 bases between the two germline ends. Germline V lookup: CDR1 SGHRS, CDR2 YFSETQ. The DNA for the CDR3 is TGCGCCAGCAGGGCTGTGGGGGACCCCTACGAGCAGTACTTC. This sequence encodes CASRAVGDPYEQYF.

V and J are TRBV9 and TRBJ2-1; 11 nucleotides line up with TRBD2. V shed 4 bases and J 7 bases; nucleotides not matched to a gene: 1. CDR1 is SGDLS, CDR2 YYNGEE, per germline. CDR3 length equals 13 residues. Here the CDR3 reads CASSPSGRNEQFF. CDR3 DNA sequence: TGTGCCAGCAGCCCTAGCGGGAGGAATGAGCAGTTCTTC.

The sample holds one count of this clone. V gene TRBV28 combines with J gene TRBJ2-1; 10 bases are a match to TRBD2. V lost 6 bases, J lost 5 bases, and 13 bases stayed unmatched. Looked up from germline, CDR1 is MDHEN and CDR2 is SYDVKM. This CDR3 is 17 amino acids long. In DNA, the CDR3 is TGTGCCAGCAGCTTCAACACCCGGACTAGCGGAAACAATGAGCAGTTCTTC. Its protein is CASSFNTRTSGNNEQFF.

The chain has TRBV13 and TRBJ2-1, with 11 bases identical to TRBD2. Germline-derived CDR1 and CDR2 are PRHDT and FYEKMQ (reference sequence). V shed 0 bases and J 5 bases; nucleotides not matched to a gene: 15. The CDR3 is made up of 20 amino acids. The DNA of the CDR3 is TGTGCCAGCAGCTTAGGACGACTGGAACTAGCGGGAGTAATGGACAATGAGCAGTTCTTC. This encodes CASSLGRLELAGVMDNEQFF.

The V call is TRBV27, the J call TRBJ2-3; 10 bases match TRBD1. V lost 5 bases to trimming and J lost 4 bases; unmatched junction nucleotides: 9. CDR3 length: 16 residues. CDR1 is MNHEY, CDR2 SMNVEV, per germline (reference sequence). CDR3 residues: CASSPRDRGYADTQYF. The DNA of the CDR3 is TGTGCCAGCAGTCCCCGGGACAGGGGTTACGCAGATACGCAGTATTTT.

The CDR3 protein is CATHPRMNTEAFF. DNA of the CDR3: TGTGCCACTCACCCAAGAATGAACACTGAAGCTTTCTTT. V usage is TRBV28 and J usage is TRBJ1-1, with D uncertain. V was clipped by 10 bases and J by 0 bases, with 12 bases between them. CDR1 is MDHEN and CDR2 is SYDVKM in the germline V gene. The CDR3 is 13 residues long.

The rearrangement uses TRBV5-6 and TRBJ2-2; a possible D gene is TRBD1 (5 bases). This CDR3 is 15 amino acids long. Trimming left V 0 bases short and J 3 bases short, with 9 bases between. The germline V gene has CDR1 SGHDT and CDR2 YYEEEE. CDR3 amino acids: CASSLVAGYTGELFF. The CDR3, as DNA: TGTGCCAGCAGCTTGGTAGCAGGGTACACCGGGGAGCTGTTTTTT.